This T cell receptor (beta chain) stems from a study of blood T cell repertoires in COVID-19. Study in general: Samples of COVID-19 (acute and convalescent) were obtained from the United States, Italy and Spain.

This CDR3 spans 15 amino acids. Germline V gene sequence: CDR1 SGHDT, CDR2 YYEEEE. V trimming: 4 bases; J trimming: 2 bases; junction bases outside the gene matches: 3. Original analysis: Nucleated cell counts were estimated from reference gene primer amplification. Using immunoSEQ multiplex PCR, the repertoire was profiled, and TCRdb retains in-frame clones only, with some absent. From that table come the V and J calls and clone size; the DNA was used to work out D and trimming. This repertoire shows tens of thousands of clones, 82% found once; its top ten account for over 12%. Material: peripheral blood. The V and J genes are TRBV5-6 and TRBJ2-3; 11 positions match TRBD2. This clonotype was sampled from a human donor with acute or convalescent COVID-19. The donor label of this sample is uncertain. Here the CDR3 DNA reads TGTGCCAGCAGCACGGGACTAGCGGTCACAGATACGCAGTATTTT. Translated, it gives CASSTGLAVTDTQYF.